This TCR beta chain was sequenced in a study of radiotherapy plus CTLA-4 blockade in lung cancer. Data came from immunoSEQ multiplex PCR; TCRdb stores just in-frame clones and leaves some out. The table shows about 81,000 clones, with about 78% occurring only once. Study findings and constraints: Alongside interferon-beta, early blood T cell clone dynamics were reportedly the best predictor of response. Radiotherapy was combined with ipilimumab, and tumor-derived TCR clones then expanded in blood.

Ipilimumab CTLA-4 blockade and focal radiation were given to patients with chemo-refractory metastatic non-small-cell lung cancer. Comments on this clone: What it binds is not known.

CDR1 MDHEN and CDR2 SYDVKM come from the germline V gene. Trimming left V 2 bases short and J 3 bases short, with 2 bases between. The CDR3 spans 11 residues. This chain uses TRBV28 with TRBJ2-7; D uncertain. The starting material was peripheral blood, obtained from a patient treated with radiotherapy plus ipilimumab. The clonotype was recovered from a human donor with non-small cell lung cancer that progressed on radiotherapy plus ipilimumab. The CDR3 here is CASSLVYEQYF. Written as DNA, the CDR3 is TGTGCCAGCAGTTTAGTCTACGAGCAGTACTTC.